These 22 T cell receptor beta chains were all obtained from the same sample, sequenced in a study of T cell responses to AZD1222 COVID-19 vaccine. Assay: immunoSEQ multiplex PCR; the TCRdb copy retains only in-frame clones and omits some. The sample shows about 260,000 clones, more than 85% of them seen only once. Sequences were derived from peripheral blood, sampled on day 0 of AZD1222 vaccination. The receptors shown here come from an adult in good health.

This clone showed up just once. The chain recombines TRBV6-6 with TRBJ1-5; 8 nucleotides agree with TRBD1. Germline CDR1 MNHNY, CDR2 SVGAGI (reference sequence). J gave up 2 bases and V 4 bases, and 7 bases lay outside the gene matches. This CDR3 comprises 16 residues. Here the CDR3 reads CASSFPGGRGNQPQHF. CDR3 coding DNA: TGTGCCAGCAGTTTCCCAGGGGGCAGGGGCAATCAGCCCCAGCATTTT.

The chain joins TRBV7-9 to TRBJ1-5; no firm D call. Germline V gene sequence: CDR1 SEHNR, CDR2 FQNEAQ (reference sequence). The CDR3 loop spans 13 amino acids. Trimming removed 5 bases from V and 1 base from J, with 6 bases in between. The CDR3 loop is CASSPGSNQPQHF. CDR3 nucleotides: TGTGCCAGCAGCCCTGGGAGCAATCAGCCCCAGCATTTT.

This chain links TRBV28 with TRBJ2-5; weak D call: TRBD2 (5 bases). Trimming stripped 5 bases from V and 1 base from J, with 8 bases between. CDR1 is MDHEN and CDR2 is SYDVKM in the germline V gene. This CDR3 comprises 13 residues. The CDR3 DNA reads as TGTGCCAGCAGTCTGCGGGCCCAAGAGACCCAGTACTTC. Its protein product is CASSLRAQETQYF.

The chain has TRBV19 and TRBJ2-7, with D unresolved. CDR3 length: 15 amino acids. Germline V gives CDR1 LNHDA, CDR2 SQIVND (reference sequence). The V and J ends lost 3 bases and 2 bases respectively, with 14 bases between them. This chain's CDR3 is CASSIVFGTTYEQYF. DNA of the CDR3: TGTGCCAGTAGTATCGTCTTTGGCACAACCTACGAGCAGTACTTC. The complete variable domain, with remaining parts taken from reference TRBV19 and TRBJ2-7, reads DGGITQSPKYLFRKEGQNVTLSCEQNLNHDAMYWYRQDPGQGLRLIYYSQIVNDFQKGDIAEGYSVSREKKESFPLTVTSAQKNPTAFYLCASSIVFGTTYEQYFGPGTRLTVT.

The V gene is TRBV7-6, the J gene TRBJ2-1, with 7 bases that match TRBD2. CDR3 length: 17 amino acids. The germline CDR1 and CDR2 sequences are SGHVS and FNYEAQ. J lost 6 bases, V lost 1 base, and 12 bases had no gene match. The CDR3 loop reads CASSLVPAGREINEQFF. The CDR3 DNA sequence: TGTGCCAGCAGCTTAGTACCAGCGGGGAGAGAGATCAATGAGCAGTTCTTC.

This chain connects TRBV5-5 to TRBJ2-1; 7 bases match TRBD2. With 3 bases clipped from V and 5 bases from J, the junction kept 8 bases outside the gene matches. The CDR3 is 15 residues long. The germline CDR1 and CDR2 sequences are SGHKS and YYEKEE (reference sequence). The CDR3 coding sequence is TGTGCCAGCAGCTCCTTAGGAGCGGGAAACAATGAGCAGTTCTTC. This encodes CASSSLGAGNNEQFF. Drawing the rest from reference TRBV5-5 and TRBJ2-1, the complete variable domain is DAGVTQSPTHLIKTRGQQVTLRCSPISGHKSVSWYQQVLGQGPQFIFQYYEKEERGRGNFPDRFSARQFPNYSSELNVNALLLGDSALYLCASSSLGAGNNEQFFGPGTRLTVL.

V is TRBV9 and J is TRBJ1-1; D not resolved. CDR3 length: 13 residues. Germline V lookup: CDR1 SGDLS, CDR2 YYNGEE. V was shortened by 0 bases and J by 0 bases, with 3 bases between the two germline ends. The CDR3: CASSVAMNTEAFF. The CDR3 DNA reads TGTGCCAGCAGCGTAGCCATGAACACTGAAGCTTTCTTT.

The V gene is TRBV5-1, the J gene TRBJ1-2; no definite D call. CDR1 is SGHRS, CDR2 YFSETQ, per germline. The CDR3 is made up of 12 amino acids. V lost 0 bases, J lost 6 bases, and 6 bases lay in between. CDR3 DNA: TGCGCCAGCAGCTTGGCCTCGGATGGCTACACCTTC. This translates into CASSLASDGYTF.

The V gene is TRBV2, the J gene TRBJ1-5, with D perhaps TRBD1 (6 bases). Germline V gives CDR1 SNHLY, CDR2 FYNNEI. V dropped 7 bases and J dropped 7 bases, with 17 bases sitting between them. The CDR3 covers 14 residues. CDR3 DNA sequence: TGTGCCAGCACCTCGCGGGGGCCCGGGCAGCCCCAGCATTTT. As protein: CASTSRGPGQPQHF.

The chain recombines TRBV7-9 with TRBJ2-2, with 12 bases lining up with TRBD2. The CDR3 spans 16 residues. J lost 12 bases, V lost 1 base, and 9 bases had no gene match. Germline values: CDR1 SEHNR, CDR2 FQNEAQ (reference sequence). CDR3: CASSLDPLAGGAKLFF. The CDR3 DNA reads as TGTGCCAGCAGCTTAGACCCACTAGCGGGGGGCGCCAAGCTGTTTTTT.

This chain uses TRBV9 with TRBJ2-1; no firm D call. Trimming pared 0 bases from V and 8 bases from J, leaving 12 bases between. The CDR3 contains 14 residues. The germline V gene has CDR1 SGDLS and CDR2 YYNGEE. CDR3 protein: CASSVAPRSDEQFF. CDR3 nucleotides: TGTGCCAGCAGCGTAGCTCCTAGGTCGGATGAGCAGTTCTTC. The whole variable domain, filled in from reference TRBV9 and TRBJ2-1, reads DSGVTQTPKHLITATGQRVTLRCSPRSGDLSVYWYQQSLDQGLQFLIQYYNGEERAKGNILERFSAQQFPDLHSELNLSSLELGDSALYFCASSVAPRSDEQFFGPGTRLTVL.

This clone was observed once. This chain connects TRBV4-2 to TRBJ2-1, with TRBD2 matching over 9 bases. Germline values: CDR1 LGHNA, CDR2 YNFKEQ. This CDR3 is built from 14 residues. The V segment lost 4 bases and the J segment 6 bases; nucleotides outside the gene matches: 4. This CDR3 reads CASSPSGTFNEQFF. Written as DNA, the CDR3 is TGTGCCAGCAGCCCTAGCGGGACCTTCAATGAGCAGTTCTTC.

The chain is built from TRBV12-3 or TRBV12-4 and TRBJ2-3; D gene ambiguous. The CDR3 is made up of 13 amino acids. V lost 5 bases and J lost 9, with 15 bases in between. The CDR3 nucleotides read TGTGCCAGCAGTCCCGCGGTTCTACCCACGCAGTATTTT. It specifies CASSPAVLPTQYF.

V usage is TRBV2 and J usage is TRBJ2-5; 8 bases fit TRBD2. V lost 9 bases to trimming and J lost 3 bases; unmatched junction nucleotides: 0. Germline-derived CDR1 and CDR2 are SNHLY and FYNNEI. CDR3 length: 11 amino acids. The CDR3 sequence is CASSGEETQYF. The CDR3 coding sequence is TGTGCCAGTAGCGGGGAAGAGACCCAGTACTTC.

V gene TRBV7-8 combines with J gene TRBJ2-2, with TRBD2 matching over 14 bases. The CDR3 consists of 16 residues. CDR1 is SGHVS, CDR2 FQNEAQ, per germline. Trimming cost V 3 bases and J 4 bases; bases outside gene matches: 1. The CDR3 coding sequence is TGTGCCAGCAGCTTCGGGACTAGCGGGGGCACCGGGGAGCTGTTTTTT. Translated, it gives CASSFGTSGGTGELFF.

The chain carries TRBV5-4 and TRBJ2-3, with 7 bases lining up with TRBD2. There are 14 residues in the CDR3. Losses at the gene ends were 1 base for V and 2 bases for J; bases not matched to a gene: 1. Germline V gives CDR1 SGHNT, CDR2 YYREEE (reference sequence). In nucleotides, the CDR3 is TGTGCCAGCAGCTTGAGCGGGGTCACAGATACGCAGTATTTT. This codes for CASSLSGVTDTQYF.

The chain is built from TRBV30 and TRBJ1-6; 9 bases are shared with TRBD1. The CDR3 loop spans 15 amino acids. The V gene end was trimmed by 5 bases and the J gene end by 9 bases; junction bases not matched to a gene: 11. CDR1 is GTSNPN, CDR2 SVGIG, per germline (reference sequence). The CDR3 bases are TGTGCCTGGGGACCGGGACAGGGTGTTCGTTCACCCCTCCACTTT. This gives the protein CAWGPGQGVRSPLHF.

The chain combines TRBV3-1 (or the pseudogene TRBV3-2) with TRBJ1-1; 7 bases are shared with TRBD1. CDR1 and CDR2 (germline): LGHDT, YNNKEL (reference sequence). V shed 1 base, J shed 7 bases, and the junction held 6 bases outside the gene matches. The CDR3 is 14 amino acids. CDR3 loop: CASSQGGTANEAFF. As DNA, the CDR3 is TGTGCCAGCAGCCAAGGGGGGACAGCTAATGAAGCTTTCTTT.

V usage is TRBV11-2 and J usage is TRBJ1-2; 9 nucleotides align to TRBD1. This CDR3 has 16 amino acids. V was pared by 5 bases and J by 4 bases, with 11 bases of the junction left unmatched. Germline CDR1 is SGHAT and CDR2 is FQNNGV. Here the CDR3 DNA reads TGTGCCAGCAGCATCCCCGGGACAGGGCCACCCTATGGCTACACCTTC. It yields the protein CASSIPGTGPPYGYTF. Variable domain in full (rest from reference TRBV11-2 and TRBJ1-2): EAGVAQSPRYKIIEKRQSVAFWCNPISGHATLYWYQQILGQGPKLLIQFQNNGVVDDSQLPKDRFSAERLKGVDSTLKIQPAKLEDSAVYLCASSIPGTGPPYGYTFGSGTRLTVV.

This chain connects TRBV7-2 to TRBJ2-7; the D is unclear. The V gene's germline CDR1 is SGHTA and CDR2 FQGNSA. CDR3 length: 13 amino acids. V was cut by 4 bases and J by 3 bases, with 10 bases left in between. The CDR3 protein is CASSSAGYYEQYF. The CDR3, as DNA: TGTGCCAGCAGCTCTGCAGGTTACTACGAGCAGTACTTC.

This rearrangement joins TRBV6-5 to TRBJ2-5, with 11 bases aligning to TRBD1. CDR3 size: 14 residues. V was clipped by 7 bases and J by 4 bases; unmatched bases: 5. CDR1 MNHEY and CDR2 SVGAGI come from the germline V gene. The CDR3: CASTLGQGGETQYF. CDR3 sequence (DNA): TGTGCCAGCACCTTGGGACAGGGGGGAGAGACCCAGTACTTC.

The genes are TRBV5-4 and TRBJ1-1, with D possibly being TRBD1 (6 bases). The germline V and J ends were trimmed by 4 bases and 1 base, with 14 bases remaining between them. Germline V gene sequence: CDR1 SGHNT, CDR2 YYREEE (reference sequence). The CDR3 totals 15 residues. CDR3 DNA sequence: TGTGCCAGCAGCGTCGTAGGGGGGCCGAACACTGAAGCTTTCTTT. Encoded protein: CASSVVGGPNTEAFF.